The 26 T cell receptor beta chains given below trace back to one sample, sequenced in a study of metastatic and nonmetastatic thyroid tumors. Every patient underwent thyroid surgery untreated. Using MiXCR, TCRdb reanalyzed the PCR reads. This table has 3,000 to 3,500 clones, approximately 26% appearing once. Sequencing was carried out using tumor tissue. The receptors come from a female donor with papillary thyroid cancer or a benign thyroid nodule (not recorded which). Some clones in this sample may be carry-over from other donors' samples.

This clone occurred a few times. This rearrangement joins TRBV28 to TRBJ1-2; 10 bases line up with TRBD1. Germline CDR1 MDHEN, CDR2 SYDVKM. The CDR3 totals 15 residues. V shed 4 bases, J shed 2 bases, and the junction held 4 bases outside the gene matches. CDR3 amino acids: CASSSGQGINYGYTF. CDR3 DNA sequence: TGTGCCAGCAGTTCGGGACAGGGGATAAACTATGGCTACACCTTC.

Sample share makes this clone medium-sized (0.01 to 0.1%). The CDR3 reads CASSPSFGGRRDQPQHF. CDR3 DNA sequence: TGTGCCAGCAGCCCGAGTTTTGGGGGGCGACGGGATCAGCCCCAGCATTTT. The chain has TRBV27 and TRBJ1-5; a weak D match, TRBD1 (6 bases). The V gene lost 6 bases and the J gene lost 5 bases, with 23 bases spanning the gap. The germline V gene encodes CDR1 MNHEY and CDR2 SMNVEV (reference sequence). The CDR3 loop spans 17 amino acids.

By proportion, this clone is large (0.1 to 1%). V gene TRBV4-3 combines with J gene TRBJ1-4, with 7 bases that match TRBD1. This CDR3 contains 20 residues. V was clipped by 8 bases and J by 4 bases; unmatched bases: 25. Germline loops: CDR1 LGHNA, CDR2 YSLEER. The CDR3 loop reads CASRPKTVGQASWGNEKLFF. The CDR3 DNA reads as TGCGCCAGCCGACCGAAAACCGTCGGACAGGCGTCTTGGGGTAATGAAAAACTGTTTTTT.

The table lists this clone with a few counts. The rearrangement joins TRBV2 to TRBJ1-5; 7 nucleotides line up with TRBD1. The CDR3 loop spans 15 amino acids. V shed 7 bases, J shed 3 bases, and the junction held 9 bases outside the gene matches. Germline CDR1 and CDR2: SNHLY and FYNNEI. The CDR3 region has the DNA TGTGCCAGCACCGAGGGACAGTTCCCCAATCAGCCCCAGCATTTT. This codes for CASTEGQFPNQPQHF.

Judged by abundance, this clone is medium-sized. The CDR3 is CASSLASGTYNEQFF. CDR3 bases: TGCGCCAGCAGCTTGGCCAGCGGGACTTACAATGAGCAGTTCTTC. The rearrangement joins TRBV5-1 to TRBJ2-1, with 7 bases that match TRBD2. Looked up from germline, CDR1 is SGHRS and CDR2 is YFSETQ. The V and J ends lost 0 bases and 4 bases, in that order; junction bases with no gene match: 4. This CDR3 spans 15 amino acids. The whole variable domain, remainder taken from reference TRBV5-1 and TRBJ2-1, is KAGVTQTPRYLIKTRGQQVTLSCSPISGHRSVSWYQQTPGQGLQFLFEYFSETQRNKGNFPGRFSGRQFSNSRSEMNVSTLELGDSALYLCASSLASGTYNEQFFGPGTRLTVL.

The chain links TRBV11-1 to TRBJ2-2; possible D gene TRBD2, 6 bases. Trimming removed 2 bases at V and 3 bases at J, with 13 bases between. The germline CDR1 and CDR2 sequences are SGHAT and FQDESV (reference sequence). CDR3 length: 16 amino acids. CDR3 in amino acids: CASSLNSGGHTGELFF. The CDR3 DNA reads TGTGCCAGCAGCTTAAATTCCGGGGGACACACCGGGGAGCTGTTTTTT.

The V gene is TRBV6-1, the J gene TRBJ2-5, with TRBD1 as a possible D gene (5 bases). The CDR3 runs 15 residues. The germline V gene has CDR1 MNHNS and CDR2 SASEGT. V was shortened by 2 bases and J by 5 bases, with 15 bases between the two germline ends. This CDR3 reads CASSEWKGFGETQYF. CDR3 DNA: TGTGCCAGCAGTGAATGGAAGGGGTTCGGGGAGACCCAGTACTTC.

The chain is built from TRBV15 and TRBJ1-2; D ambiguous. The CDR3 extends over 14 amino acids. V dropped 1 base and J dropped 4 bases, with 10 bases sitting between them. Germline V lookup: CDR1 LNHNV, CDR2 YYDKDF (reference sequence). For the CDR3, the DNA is TGTGCCACCAGCAGAGGTTCCAGTAGCTATGGCTACACCTTC. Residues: CATSRGSSSYGYTF.

The CDR3 nucleotides read TGTGCCAGCAGCTTACGGGCTAGCGGGACGGGGGCTAATCAGCCCCAGCATTTT. As protein: CASSLRASGTGANQPQHF. The rearrangement uses TRBV7-2 and TRBJ1-5; the D gene is possibly TRBD1 (6 bases). Germline V gene data show CDR1 as SGHTA and CDR2 as FQGNSA. The CDR3 contains 18 residues. Deletions cut 2 bases from V and 4 bases from J, with 21 bases between.

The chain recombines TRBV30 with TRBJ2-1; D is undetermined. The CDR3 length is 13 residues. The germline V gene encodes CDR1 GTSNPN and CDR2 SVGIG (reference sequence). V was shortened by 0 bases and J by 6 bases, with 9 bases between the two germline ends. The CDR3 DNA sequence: TGTGCCTGGAGTGTACGGCTGGCCAATGAGCAGTTCTTC. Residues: CAWSVRLANEQFF.

The CDR3 loop reads CASSLLGRGEQYF. The DNA of the CDR3 is TGTGCCAGCAGTCTCCTCGGGCGCGGCGAGCAGTACTTC. V usage is TRBV28 and J usage is TRBJ2-7, with D hard to call. Deletions cut 5 bases from V and 6 bases from J, with 14 bases between. Germline loops: CDR1 MDHEN, CDR2 SYDVKM. CDR3 length: 13 amino acids.

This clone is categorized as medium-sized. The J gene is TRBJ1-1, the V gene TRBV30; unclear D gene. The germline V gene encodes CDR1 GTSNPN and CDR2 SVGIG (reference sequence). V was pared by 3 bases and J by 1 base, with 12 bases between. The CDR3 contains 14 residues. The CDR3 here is CAWSAGVQNTEAFF. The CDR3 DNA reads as TGTGCCTGGAGCGCCGGGGTCCAGAACACTGAAGCTTTCTTT.

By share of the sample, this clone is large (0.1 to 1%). DNA for the CDR3: TGTGCCAGCAGCGTAGCGGGGGTTGGCTACACCTTC. Encoded protein: CASSVAGVGYTF. This chain connects TRBV9 to TRBJ1-2, with D possibly matching TRBD1 (5 bases). Germline-derived CDR1 and CDR2 are SGDLS and YYNGEE. The CDR3 is 12 amino acids. Deletions cut 0 bases from V and 7 bases from J, with 7 bases between.

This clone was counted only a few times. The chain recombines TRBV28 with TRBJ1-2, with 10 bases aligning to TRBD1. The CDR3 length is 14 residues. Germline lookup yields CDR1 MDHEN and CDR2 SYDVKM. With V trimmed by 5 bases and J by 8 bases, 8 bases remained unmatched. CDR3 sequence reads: CASSVDRGRGGYTF. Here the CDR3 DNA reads TGTGCCAGCAGTGTTGACAGGGGGCGGGGCGGCTACACCTTC.

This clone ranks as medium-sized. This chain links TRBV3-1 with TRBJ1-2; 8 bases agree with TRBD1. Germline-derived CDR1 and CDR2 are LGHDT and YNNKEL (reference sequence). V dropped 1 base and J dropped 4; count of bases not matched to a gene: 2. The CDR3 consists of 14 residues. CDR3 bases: TGTGCCAGCAGCCAAGGAGACAGGGGCTATGGCTACACCTTC. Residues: CASSQGDRGYGYTF.

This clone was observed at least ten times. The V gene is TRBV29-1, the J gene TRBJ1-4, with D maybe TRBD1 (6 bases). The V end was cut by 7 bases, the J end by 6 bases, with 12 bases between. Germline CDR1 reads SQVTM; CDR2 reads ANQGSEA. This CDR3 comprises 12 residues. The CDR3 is CSASRQDEKLFF. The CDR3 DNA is TGCAGCGCCTCCCGACAGGATGAAAAACTGTTTTTT.

In nucleotides, the CDR3 is TGTGCCAGCGGGTCGGTAAACACCGGGGAGCTGTTTTTT. The encoded protein is CASGSVNTGELFF. The gene calls are TRBV6-1 and TRBJ2-2, with D uncertain. Germline V gives CDR1 MNHNS, CDR2 SASEGT. This CDR3 spans 13 amino acids. The V and J ends lost 8 bases and 2 bases respectively, with 9 bases between them.

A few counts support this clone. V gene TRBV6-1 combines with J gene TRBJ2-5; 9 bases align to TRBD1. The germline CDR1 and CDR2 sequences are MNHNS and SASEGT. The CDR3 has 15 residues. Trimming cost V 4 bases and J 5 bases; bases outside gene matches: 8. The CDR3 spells CASSAIGQGLETQYF. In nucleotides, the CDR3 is TGTGCCAGCAGTGCAATTGGACAGGGGCTCGAGACCCAGTACTTC.

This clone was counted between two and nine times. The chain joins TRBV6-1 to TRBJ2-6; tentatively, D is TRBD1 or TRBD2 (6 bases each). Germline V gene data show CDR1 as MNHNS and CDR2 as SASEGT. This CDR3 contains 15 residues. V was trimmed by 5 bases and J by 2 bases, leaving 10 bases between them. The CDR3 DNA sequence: TGTGCCAGCAGTTCCGGGGGCGCTGGGGCCAACGTCCTGACTTTC. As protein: CASSSGGAGANVLTF.

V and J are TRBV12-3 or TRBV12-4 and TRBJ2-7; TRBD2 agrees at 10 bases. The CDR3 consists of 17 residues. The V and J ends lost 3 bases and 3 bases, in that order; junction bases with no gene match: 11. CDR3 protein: CASSFPLTASGSYEQYF. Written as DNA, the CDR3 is TGTGCCAGCAGTTTCCCTCTTACTGCTAGCGGGAGCTACGAGCAGTACTTC.

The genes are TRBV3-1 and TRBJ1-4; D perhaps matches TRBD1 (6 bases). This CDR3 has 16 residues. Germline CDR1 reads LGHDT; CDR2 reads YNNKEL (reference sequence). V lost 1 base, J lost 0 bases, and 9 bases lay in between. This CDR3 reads CASSQGTAPTNEKLFF. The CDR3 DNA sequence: TGTGCCAGCAGCCAAGGGACAGCCCCAACTAATGAAAAACTGTTTTTT. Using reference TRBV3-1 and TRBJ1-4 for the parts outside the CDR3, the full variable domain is DTAVSQTPKYLVTQMGNDKSIKCEQNLGHDTMYWYKQDSKKFLKIMFSYNNKELIINETVPNRFSPKSPDKAHLNLHINSLELGDSAVYFCASSQGTAPTNEKLFFGSGTQLSVL.

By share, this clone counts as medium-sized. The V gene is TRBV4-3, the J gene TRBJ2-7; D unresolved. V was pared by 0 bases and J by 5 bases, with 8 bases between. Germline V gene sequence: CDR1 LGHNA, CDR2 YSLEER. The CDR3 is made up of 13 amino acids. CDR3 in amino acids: CASSQELIDEQYF. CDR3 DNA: TGCGCCAGCAGCCAAGAGCTGATCGACGAGCAGTACTTC.

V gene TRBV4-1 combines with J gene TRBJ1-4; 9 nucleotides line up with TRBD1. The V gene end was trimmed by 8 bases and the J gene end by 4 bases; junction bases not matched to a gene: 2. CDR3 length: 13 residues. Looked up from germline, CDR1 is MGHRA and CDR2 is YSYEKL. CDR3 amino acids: CASSTGGNEKLFF. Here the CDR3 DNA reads TGCGCCAGCTCGACAGGGGGTAATGAAAAACTGTTTTTT.

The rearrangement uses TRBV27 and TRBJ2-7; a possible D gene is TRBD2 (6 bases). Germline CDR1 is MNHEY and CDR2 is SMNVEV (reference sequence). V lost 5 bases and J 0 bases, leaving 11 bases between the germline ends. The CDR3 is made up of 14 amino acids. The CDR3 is CASSPHGSSYEQYF. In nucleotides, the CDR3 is TGTGCCAGCAGTCCCCACGGGAGCTCCTACGAGCAGTACTTC.

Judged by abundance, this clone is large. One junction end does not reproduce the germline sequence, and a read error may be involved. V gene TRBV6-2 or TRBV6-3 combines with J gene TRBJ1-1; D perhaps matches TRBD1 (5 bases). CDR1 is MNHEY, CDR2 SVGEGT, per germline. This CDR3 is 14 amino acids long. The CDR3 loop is CASSYFREEGRILF. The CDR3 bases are TGTGCCAGCAGTTACTTCAGAGAGGAGGGGAGAATTCTCTTT.

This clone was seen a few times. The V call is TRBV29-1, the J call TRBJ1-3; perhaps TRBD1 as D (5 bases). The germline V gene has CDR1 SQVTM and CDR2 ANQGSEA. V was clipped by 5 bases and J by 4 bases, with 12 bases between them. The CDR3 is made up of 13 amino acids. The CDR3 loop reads CSVLTALGNTIYF. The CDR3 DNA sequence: TGCAGCGTTTTGACAGCCTTGGGAAACACCATATATTTT.